One and the same sample provided the 21 T cell receptor beta chains below, sequenced in a study of CD8 T cells in ankylosing spondylitis (dated by TCRdb to about 2017). Libraries were constructed by 5' RACE. Sequencer: Illumina HiSeq 2500. Starting from the raw public reads, TCRdb applied fastp trimming at Q25, assembled clones with MiXCR and retained in-frame beta chains. Merged by CDR3 protein, the rows form single entries marked with the most common genes and DNA. This sample is represented by nearly 350,000 distinct CDR3 sequences; roughly 15% of them were singletons. The biggest ten clones account for 1.1% of the sample. Sequenced sample: blood, either unsorted or a sorted T cell fraction (not recorded which). The source of these receptors is a male donor with ankylosing spondylitis or in good health (not recorded which).

This clonotype was seen at least ten times. The genes are TRBV3-1 and TRBJ2-7, with TRBD2 matching 7 bases. The CDR3 sequence is 17 residues long. CDR1 and CDR2 from the germline V gene are LGHDT and YNNKEL (reference sequence). Germline trimming cut 0 bases from V and 0 bases from J; bases unmatched to any gene: 8. The CDR3 loop is CASSQDLGGTISYEQYF. The CDR3 bases are TGTGCCAGCAGCCAAGATCTGGGGGGGACTATCTCCTACGAGCAGTACTTC.

This clonotype has only a few counts. The chain uses TRBV7-8 and TRBJ1-1; the match to TRBD1 covers 10 bases. Germline V CDR1 and CDR2: SGHVS, FQNEAQ. The CDR3 length is 14 residues. The V segment lost 5 bases and the J segment 7 bases; nucleotides outside the gene matches: 7. The CDR3 region is CASSVRTGGNEAFF. The CDR3 DNA reads as TGTGCCAGCAGCGTCAGGACAGGGGGTAATGAAGCTTTCTTT.

The rearrangement joins TRBV15 to TRBJ2-7; TRBD2 is a possible D gene (5 bases). This CDR3 spans 13 amino acids. Germline CDR1 is LNHNV and CDR2 is YYDKDF (reference sequence). Trimming took 4 bases from V and 6 from J, leaving 13 bases between them. CDR3 sequence: CATSIPAGLEQYF. For the CDR3, the DNA is TGTGCCACCAGCATCCCCGCGGGCCTCGAGCAGTACTTC. The full variable domain, its missing parts supplied by reference TRBV15 and TRBJ2-7, is DAMVIQNPRYQVTQFGKPVTLSCSQTLNHNVMYWYQQKSSQAPKLLFHYYDKDFNNEADTPDNFQSRRPNTSFCFLDIRSPGLGDTAMYLCATSIPAGLEQYFGPGTRLTVT.

This clonotype came up many times. The rearrangement links TRBV30 to TRBJ2-1; 10 nucleotides match TRBD2. After removal of 3 bases from V and 1 base from J, the junction contained 3 bases not matched to a gene. The germline V gene has CDR1 GTSNPN and CDR2 SVGIG (reference sequence). CDR3 length: 15 amino acids. Here the CDR3 reads CAWRRTSGSYNEQFF. CDR3 in DNA: TGTGCCTGGAGAAGGACTAGCGGTTCCTACAATGAGCAGTTCTTC.

This chain connects TRBV5-5 to TRBJ2-3; tentatively, D is TRBD1 (6 bases). This CDR3 is built from 16 residues. Trimming removed 0 bases from V and 2 bases from J, with 13 bases in between. The germline V gene encodes CDR1 SGHKS and CDR2 YYEKEE (reference sequence). CDR3 in amino acids: CASSLDGTTATDTQYF. CDR3 nucleotides: TGTGCCAGCAGCTTGGATGGGACAACGGCCACAGATACGCAGTATTTT.

The genes are TRBV12-3 or TRBV12-4 and TRBJ2-5; 10 bases fit TRBD1. The CDR3 consists of 15 residues. V gave up 5 bases and J gave up 5 bases; unmatched junction bases: 8. CDR3 residues: CASSPDRGREETQYF. CDR3 nucleotides: TGTGCCAGCAGTCCAGACAGGGGGCGTGAGGAGACCCAGTACTTC.

The CDR3 DNA reads TGTGCCAGTGCTGTGGAAAGGGTAAACACTGAAGCTTTCTTT. Its protein product is CASAVERVNTEAFF. The chain has TRBV9 and TRBJ1-1; no firm D call. The V and J ends lost 8 bases and 2 bases respectively, with 16 bases between them. Germline CDR1 reads SGDLS; CDR2 reads YYNGEE. CDR3 length equals 14 residues.

This clonotype showed up just a few times. The chain couples TRBV5-1 to TRBJ2-5; weak D call: TRBD1 (6 bases). This CDR3 has 17 residues. Per germline, CDR1 SGHRS and CDR2 YFSETQ. Trimming shortened V by 2 bases and J by 4 bases, and 21 bases separated the two germline ends. The CDR3 protein is CASSFFTRQAERETQYF. In DNA, the CDR3 is TGCGCCAGCAGCTTTTTTACCCGACAGGCCGAAAGAGAGACCCAGTACTTC.

The chain joins TRBV20-1 to TRBJ2-2; D unclear. Trimming took off 5 bases at V and 4 bases at J, with 8 bases between the two ends. The germline CDR1 and CDR2 sequences are DFQATT and SNEGSKA (reference sequence). CDR3 length: 12 residues. The chain's CDR3 is CSAPSRTGELFF. CDR3 bases: TGCAGTGCTCCGAGCCGCACCGGGGAGCTGTTTTTT.

The chain uses TRBV5-1 and TRBJ2-1, with D tentatively TRBD2 (6 bases). Germline CDR1 SGHRS, CDR2 YFSETQ. Deletions cut 5 bases from V and 0 bases from J, with 12 bases between. CDR3 size: 15 residues. CDR3 residues: CASRSLASSYNEQFF. Here the CDR3 DNA reads TGCGCCAGCAGGTCTCTAGCGAGCTCCTACAATGAGCAGTTCTTC.

This clonotype was observed a handful of times. This chain joins TRBV20-1 and TRBJ2-1; TRBD2 aligns across 10 bases. CDR3 length equals 15 residues. The germline gives CDR1 DFQATT, CDR2 SNEGSKA (reference sequence). Unmatched junction bases numbered 2, after V lost 0 bases and J lost 3 bases. The CDR3, as DNA: TGCAGTGCTAGAGATCCTAGCGGGAGCTACAATGAGCAGTTCTTC. This translates into CSARDPSGSYNEQFF.

The V and J genes are TRBV12-3 or TRBV12-4 and TRBJ1-5; D gene ambiguous. This CDR3 has 14 residues. Trimming cost V 2 bases and J 6 bases, with 11 bases left between them. CDR3 sequence reads: CASSLKGRGQPQHF. CDR3 coding DNA: TGTGCCAGCAGTTTAAAGGGTAGAGGTCAGCCCCAGCATTTT.

The table lists this clonotype with a few counts. The chain carries TRBV5-1 and TRBJ2-1; D gene unclear. CDR1 is SGHRS and CDR2 is YFSETQ in the germline V gene. This CDR3 has 15 amino acids. V dropped 1 base and J dropped 2 bases, with 10 bases sitting between them. CDR3 nucleotides: TGCGCCAGCAGCTTGTACCAACTGGCCTACAATGAGCAGTTCTTC. This gives the protein CASSLYQLAYNEQFF.

V gene TRBV7-9 combines with J gene TRBJ2-5; D is possibly TRBD1 (6 bases). The CDR3 spans 15 residues. Germline V gene data show CDR1 as SEHNR and CDR2 as FQNEAQ (reference sequence). The V end was cut by 6 bases, the J end by 2 bases, with 16 bases between. CDR3 nucleotides: TGTGCCAGCAGGCCGAGGGGGTCTCAGCAAGAGACCCAGTACTTC. It codes for CASRPRGSQQETQYF.

This clonotype was counted only a few times. Written as DNA, the CDR3 is TGCAGTGCTGGCCCTGGGATGGCGGGAGCAGCAGATACGCAGTATTTT. Its translation: CSAGPGMAGAADTQYF. The chain combines TRBV20-1 with TRBJ2-3, with 7 bases lining up with TRBD2. Germline V gene sequence: CDR1 DFQATT, CDR2 SNEGSKA (reference sequence). The V segment lost 5 bases and the J segment 4 bases; nucleotides outside the gene matches: 15. There are 16 residues in the CDR3.

This clonotype has just a few counts. V and J are TRBV7-6 and TRBJ2-3, with TRBD2 matching 12 bases. CDR3 length: 16 residues. J gave up 4 bases and V 1 base, and 3 bases lay outside the gene matches. Germline CDR1 reads SGHVS; CDR2 reads FNYEAQ. Written as DNA, the CDR3 is TGTGCCAGCAGCTTAGGTGGACTAGCGGGGCCAGATACGCAGTATTTT. Amino acids: CASSLGGLAGPDTQYF.

The rearrangement joins TRBV18 to TRBJ2-1; 7 bases line up with TRBD1. The CDR3 is made up of 12 amino acids. From germline, CDR1 is KGHSH and CDR2 LQKENI. Unmatched junction bases numbered 7, after V lost 6 bases and J lost 11 bases. CDR3 amino acids: CASSQGQDQQFF. The CDR3 DNA sequence: TGTGCCAGCTCCCAAGGACAGGATCAGCAGTTCTTC.

There are a few counts of this clonotype. This sequence joins TRBV29-1 and TRBJ1-1; 11 nucleotides align to TRBD1. The CDR3 covers 13 residues. V trimming: 8 bases; J trimming: 1 base; junction bases outside the gene matches: 3. Germline-derived CDR1 and CDR2 are SQVTM and ANQGSEA. CDR3 sequence reads: CSSGTGGNTEAFF. In DNA, the CDR3 is TGCAGCTCAGGGACAGGGGGGAACACTGAAGCTTTCTTT.

This clonotype was observed many times. The V gene is TRBV12-3 or TRBV12-4, the J gene TRBJ2-3; no clear D gene. Between the trimmed V and J ends, which lost 7 bases and 6 bases, there was a span of 11 bases. There are 12 residues in the CDR3. The CDR3, as DNA: TGTGCCAGCACGCCGGGTGGGGATACGCAGTATTTT. Protein product: CASTPGGDTQYF.

V is TRBV23-1 and J is TRBJ2-1, with D possibly being TRBD1 or TRBD2 (6 bases each). TRBV23-1 is an ORF, and what it does is uncertain. Trimming removed 5 bases from V and 3 bases from J, with 17 bases in between. The CDR3 loop spans 16 amino acids. The CDR3 loop reads CASSFTTRGLYNEQFF. In DNA form, the CDR3 reads TGCGCCAGCAGTTTCACGACCCGGGGGCTCTACAATGAGCAGTTCTTC.

V usage is TRBV5-1 and J usage is TRBJ2-1; no clear D. The CDR3 totals 15 residues. V was shortened by 2 bases and J by 0 bases, with 9 bases between the two germline ends. The V gene's germline CDR1 is SGHRS and CDR2 YFSETQ. CDR3 sequence: CASSFGYSSYNEQFF. The CDR3 region has the DNA TGCGCCAGCAGCTTCGGCTATAGCTCCTACAATGAGCAGTTCTTC.